This T cell receptor (beta chain) was identified during a study of blood T cell repertoires in COVID-19. Sequenced by immunoSEQ multiplex PCR; TCRdb stores in-frame clones only, minus some. This sample yields hundreds of thousands of clones, of which approximately 91% are seen a single time; around 9.5% belongs to the top ten. CDR1 LGHDT and CDR2 YNNKEL come from the germline V gene (reference sequence). The CDR3 is made up of 20 amino acids. The V gene end was trimmed by 0 bases and the J gene end by 0 bases; junction bases not matched to a gene: 14. Either two negative PCRs, clearance, or symptom resolution qualified Cohort 3 donors as recovered.

This sequence originates from a woman aged 40 to 50 who had recovered from COVID-19. The specimen sequenced was PBMCs or T cells enriched from blood (not recorded which). The V call is TRBV3-1 (or the pseudogene TRBV3-2), the J call TRBJ1-1, with TRBD1 matching over 9 bases. CDR3 DNA sequence: TGTGCCAGCAGCCAAGAAGGAATTCCGCGGGACAGGGTATTGAACACTGAAGCTTTCTTT. Translated: CASSQEGIPRDRVLNTEAFF.